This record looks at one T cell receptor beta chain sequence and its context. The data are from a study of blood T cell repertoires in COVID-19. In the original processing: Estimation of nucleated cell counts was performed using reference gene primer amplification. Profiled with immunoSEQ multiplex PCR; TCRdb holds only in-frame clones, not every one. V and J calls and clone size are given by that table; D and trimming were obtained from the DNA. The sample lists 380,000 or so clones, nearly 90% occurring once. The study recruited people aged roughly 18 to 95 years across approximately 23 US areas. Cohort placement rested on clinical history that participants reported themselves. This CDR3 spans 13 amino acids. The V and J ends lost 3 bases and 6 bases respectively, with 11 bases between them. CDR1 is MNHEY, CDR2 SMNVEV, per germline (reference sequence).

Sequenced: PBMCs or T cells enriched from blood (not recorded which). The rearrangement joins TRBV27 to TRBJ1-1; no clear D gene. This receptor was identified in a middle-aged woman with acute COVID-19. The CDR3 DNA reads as TGTGCCAGCAGTTTTCGGTTCAGCGCTGAAGCTTTCTTT. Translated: CASSFRFSAEAFF.